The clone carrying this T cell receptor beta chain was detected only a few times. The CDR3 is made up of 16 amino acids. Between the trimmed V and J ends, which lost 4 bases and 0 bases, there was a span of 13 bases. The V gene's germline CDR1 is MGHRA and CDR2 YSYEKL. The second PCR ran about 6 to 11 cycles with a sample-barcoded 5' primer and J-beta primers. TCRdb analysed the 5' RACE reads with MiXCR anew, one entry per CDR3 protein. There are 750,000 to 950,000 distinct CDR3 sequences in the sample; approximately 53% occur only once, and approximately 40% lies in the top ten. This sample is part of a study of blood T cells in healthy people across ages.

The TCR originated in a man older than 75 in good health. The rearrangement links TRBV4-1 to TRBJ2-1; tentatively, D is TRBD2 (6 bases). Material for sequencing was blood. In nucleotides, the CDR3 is TGCGCCAGCAGCCTTGAAGCGGGCGGCTCCTACAATGAGCAGTTCTTC. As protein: CASSLEAGGSYNEQFF.